This entry concerns a single T cell receptor beta chain. Its antigen remains undetermined. Base-call qualities are not available, and no considerably larger clone is one nucleotide away. Library generation was performed with PCR. The sequencer listed for this sample is Illumina HiSeq 2500. TCR library preparation used molecular barcoding, with unique molecular identifiers applied to normalize quantification of the TCRbeta repertoire. The public reads were reanalyzed by TCRdb: fastp trimming at Q25, MiXCR alignment, in-frame beta chains only. Every entry covers one CDR3 protein and lists the most common genes and DNA from its rows. A total of 600,000 to 700,000 distinct CDR3 sequences appear in this sample, around 17% of them only once. The ten top clones hold 0.85% to 1.3% of the sample. For this chain, trimming is 4 bases at the V end and 4 bases at the J end, and the number of junction bases without a gene match is 7. Spanning cysteine to phenylalanine, the CDR3 consists of 15 amino acids. Only CDR3 DNA is held: 45 bases, read in frame from base 1. The germline V gene supplies CDR1 SGHRS and CDR2 YFSETQ.

The sample is drawn from a study of T-cell reconstitution after alpha-beta-depleted transplantation in children (TCRdb year 2016). Regarding the study in general: Using TCR repertoire profiling, the study quantitatively followed how T-cell immune reconstitution unfolded in children after TCRalphabeta/CD19-depleted allogeneic hematopoietic cell transplantation.

The sample consisted of PBMCs from the stem cell graft donor, taken from the stem cell graft. Rearrangement joined TRBV5-1 to TRBJ2-1, and TRBD2 matches 8 of the central bases. The clonotype comes from a human donor who donated a stem cell graft to a child with acute myeloid leukemia. The bases read TGCGCCAGCAGCGGGGAGCGGGGGATATACAATGAGCAGTTCTTC. It specifies CASSGERGIYNEQFF.